Below, 20 T cell receptor beta chains from the same sample are listed, as sequenced in a study of monozygotic twins with inflammatory bowel disease. With the 5' RACE reads reprocessed, TCRdb shows one record per CDR3 protein and no DNA. In all, the sample yields more than 95,000 distinct CDR3 sequences. The sample consisted of blood. The receptors were sampled from a human donor with ulcerative colitis or Crohn's disease, or a healthy co-twin of an affected twin (not recorded which).

The chain is built from TRBV20-1 and TRBJ2-1; TCRdb's D call, TRBD2, is unchecked because there is no DNA. The CDR3 runs to 12 residues. Germline V gene lookup returns CDR1 DFQATT and CDR2 SNEGSKA (reference sequence). This CDR3 is CSARALAEKQFF.

V and J are TRBV6-2 or TRBV6-3 and TRBJ1-5. Germline V gene lookup returns CDR1 MNHEY and CDR2 SVGEGT. CDR3 length: 13 amino acids. CDR3 protein: CASGTGRNQPQHF.

This sequence joins TRBV7-2 and TRBJ1-5; TCRdb outputs TRBD1, but without DNA this stays unchecked. Germline V gives CDR1 SGHTA, CDR2 FQGNSA. This CDR3 spans 15 amino acids. The chain's CDR3 is CASSLVGQGKQPQHF.

This chain links TRBV7-9 with TRBJ1-5. The CDR3 consists of 15 residues. Germline V gene lookup returns CDR1 SEHNR and CDR2 FQNEAQ (reference sequence). The chain's CDR3 is CASSLSARPGQPQHF.

The chain carries TRBV7-2 and TRBJ1-6; as DNA is missing, the TRBD1 call by TCRdb cannot be tested. The CDR3 loop spans 15 amino acids. CDR1 is SGHTA and CDR2 is FQGNSA in the germline V gene. The CDR3 loop is CATGGTLDYNSPLHF.

The chain joins TRBV28 to TRBJ1-2; lacking DNA, the TRBD1 call made by TCRdb goes unchecked. The CDR3 has 16 amino acids. The germline CDR1 and CDR2 sequences are MDHEN and SYDVKM. The CDR3 is CASSPLGGQGTNRYTF.

This chain uses TRBV5-4 with TRBJ1-4. The germline V gene encodes CDR1 SGHNT and CDR2 YYREEE (reference sequence). The CDR3 is 17 amino acids. CDR3 sequence: CASSFRRLSDRGEKLFF.

This chain uses TRBV29-1 with TRBJ1-4. Germline CDR1 is SQVTM and CDR2 is ANQGSEA. The CDR3 runs 12 residues. The CDR3: CSVEADGRKLFF.

The chain couples TRBV10-2 to TRBJ2-7; TCRdb returns TRBD1, unconfirmable since there is no DNA. The CDR3 has 15 residues. Germline-derived CDR1 and CDR2 are WSHSY and SAAADI. This CDR3 reads CASSDGQGAPYEQYF.

This chain joins TRBV6-5 and TRBJ1-1. There are 12 residues in the CDR3. Germline V gene data show CDR1 as MNHEY and CDR2 as SVGAGI. The chain's CDR3 is CASKAANTEAFF.

V gene TRBV7-9 combines with J gene TRBJ1-1. CDR3 length: 14 amino acids. The V gene's germline CDR1 is SEHNR and CDR2 FQNEAQ (reference sequence). CDR3 residues: CASSLASENTEAFF.

The chain couples TRBV12-3 or TRBV12-4 to TRBJ2-1; no DNA is available, so the TRBD1 call from TCRdb remains unchecked. The CDR3 runs to 13 residues. CDR3 loop: CASSFSGINEQFF.

The chain recombines TRBV7-2 with TRBJ2-7; the D call from TCRdb, TRBD1, cannot be confirmed without DNA. The germline gives CDR1 SGHTA, CDR2 FQGNSA. The CDR3 spans 14 residues. CDR3 region: CASSQGQGFSEQYF.

The gene calls are TRBV5-1 and TRBJ2-1. The CDR3 runs 14 residues. From germline, CDR1 is SGHRS and CDR2 YFSETQ. CDR3: CASSWGNSYNEQFF.

V gene TRBV7-2 combines with J gene TRBJ1-1; the D call from TCRdb, TRBD1, cannot be confirmed without DNA. From germline, CDR1 is SGHTA and CDR2 FQGNSA. The CDR3 length is 15 residues. The CDR3 here is CASTLGGALNTEAFF.

The chain employs TRBV7-9 and TRBJ2-3. The V gene's germline CDR1 is SEHNR and CDR2 FQNEAQ (reference sequence). The CDR3 is 14 residues long. CDR3 region: CASSLPGGTDTQYF.

This sequence joins TRBV28 and TRBJ2-3; with no DNA, the TCRdb D assignment of TRBD2 cannot be verified. This CDR3 has 16 amino acids. Germline V CDR1 and CDR2: MDHEN, SYDVKM. The CDR3 loop is CASNRWKSSRTDTQYF.

V is TRBV7-9 and J is TRBJ2-5; TCRdb returns TRBD1, unconfirmable since there is no DNA. The CDR3 spans 16 residues. Germline CDR1 reads SEHNR; CDR2 reads FQNEAQ (reference sequence). The CDR3 spells CASSSSAGPGWETQYF.

This sequence joins TRBV6-4 and TRBJ2-7; without DNA, the TCRdb call of TRBD1 cannot be checked. The CDR3 contains 19 residues. The germline CDR1 and CDR2 sequences are MRHNA and SNTAGT. CDR3 region: CASRGGFLQGMALSYEQYF.

The rearrangement joins TRBV29-1 to TRBJ2-1; TCRdb gives TRBD1 as the D gene, but with no DNA this cannot be confirmed. The germline gives CDR1 SQVTM, CDR2 ANQGSEA. The CDR3 runs 14 residues. The chain's CDR3 is CSVQPGQGNNEQFF.